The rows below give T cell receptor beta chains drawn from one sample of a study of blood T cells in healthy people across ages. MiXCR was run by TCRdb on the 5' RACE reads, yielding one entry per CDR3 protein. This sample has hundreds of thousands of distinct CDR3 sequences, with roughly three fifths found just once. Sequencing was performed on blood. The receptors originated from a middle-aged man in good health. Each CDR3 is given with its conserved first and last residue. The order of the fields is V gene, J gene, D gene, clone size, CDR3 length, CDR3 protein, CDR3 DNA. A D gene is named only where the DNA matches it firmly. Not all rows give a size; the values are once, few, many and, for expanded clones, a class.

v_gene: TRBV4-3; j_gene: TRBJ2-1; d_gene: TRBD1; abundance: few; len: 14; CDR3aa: CASSQDRGQDGQFF; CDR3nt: TGCGCCAGCAGCCAAGATCGGGGACAGGATGGGCAGTTCTTC
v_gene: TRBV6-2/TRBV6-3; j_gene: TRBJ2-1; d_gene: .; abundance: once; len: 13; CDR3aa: CASNTGSIGEQFF; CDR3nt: TGTGCCAGCAATACGGGGAGTATCGGTGAGCAGTTCTTC
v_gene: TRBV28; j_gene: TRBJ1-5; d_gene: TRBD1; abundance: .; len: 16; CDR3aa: CASSSYRDRGYQPQHF; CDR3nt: TGTGCCAGCAGTTCCTACCGGGACAGGGGGTATCAGCCCCAGCATTTT
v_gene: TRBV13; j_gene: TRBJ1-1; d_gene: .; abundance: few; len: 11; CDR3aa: CASSFGNEAFF; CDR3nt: TGTGCCAGCAGCTTCGGTAATGAAGCTTTCTTT
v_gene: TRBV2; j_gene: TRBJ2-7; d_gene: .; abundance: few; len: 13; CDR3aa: CASERDTSREQYF; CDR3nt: TGTGCCAGCGAGCGGGACACTTCGCGGGAGCAGTACTTC
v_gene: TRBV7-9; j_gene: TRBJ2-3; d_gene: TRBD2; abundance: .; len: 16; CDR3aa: CAEQLAGGTGTDTQYF; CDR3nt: TGTGCCGAGCAACTAGCGGGAGGAACCGGCACAGATACGCAGTATTTT
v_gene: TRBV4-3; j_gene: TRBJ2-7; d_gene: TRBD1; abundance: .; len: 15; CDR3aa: CASSQGTGTSYEQYF; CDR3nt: TGCGCCAGCAGCCAAGGGACAGGGACCTCCTACGAGCAGTACTTC
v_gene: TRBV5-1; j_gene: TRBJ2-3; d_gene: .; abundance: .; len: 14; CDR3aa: CASGQGSFTDTQYF; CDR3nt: TGCGCCAGCGGACAAGGATCGTTCACGGATACGCAGTATTTT
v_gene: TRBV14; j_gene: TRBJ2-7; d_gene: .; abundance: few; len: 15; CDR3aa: CASSPQRMSSYEQYF; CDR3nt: TGTGCCAGCAGCCCCCAACGAATGAGCTCCTACGAGCAGTACTTC
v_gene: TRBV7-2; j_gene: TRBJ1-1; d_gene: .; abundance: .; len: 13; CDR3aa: CASTREYNTEAFF; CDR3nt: TGTGCCAGCACCCGGGAGTACAACACTGAAGCTTTCTTT
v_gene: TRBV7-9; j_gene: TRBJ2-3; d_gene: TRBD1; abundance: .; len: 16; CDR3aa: CASSARTGRSADTQYF; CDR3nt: TGTGCCAGCAGCGCCAGGACAGGGCGGTCGGCAGATACGCAGTATTTT
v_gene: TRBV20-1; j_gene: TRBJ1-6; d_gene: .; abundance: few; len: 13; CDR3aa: CSARLPGDSPLHF; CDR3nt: TGCAGTGCTAGATTGCCCGGAGATTCACCCCTCCACTTT
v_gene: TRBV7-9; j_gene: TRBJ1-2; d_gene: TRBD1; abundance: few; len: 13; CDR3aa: CASSRDSRDGYTF; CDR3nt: TGTGCCAGCAGCCGGGACAGTCGAGATGGCTACACCTTC
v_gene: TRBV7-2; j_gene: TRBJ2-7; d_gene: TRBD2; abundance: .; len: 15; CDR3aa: CASSSTSGSVREQYF; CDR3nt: TGTGCCAGCAGCTCTACTAGCGGGAGCGTAAGGGAGCAGTACTTC
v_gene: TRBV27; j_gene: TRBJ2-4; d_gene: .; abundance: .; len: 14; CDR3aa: CACSFLLVKNIQYF; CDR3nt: TGTGCCTGCAGTTTTCTCCTAGTCAAAAACATTCAGTACTTC
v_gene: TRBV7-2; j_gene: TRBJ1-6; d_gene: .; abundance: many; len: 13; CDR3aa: CASSLGNNSPLHF; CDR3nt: TGTGCCAGCAGCTTAGGGAATAATTCACCCCTCCACTTT